The 18 T cell receptor beta chains presented below share a single source sample, sequenced in a study of blood T cell repertoires in COVID-19. Profiling relied on immunoSEQ multiplex PCR, and the TCRdb table lists in-frame clones only, not all of them. The repertoire holds around 60,000 clones, with approximately 77% as singletons. The specimen was peripheral blood. The receptors were sampled from a human donor in a cohort sampled during active COVID-19.

The chain joins TRBV19 to TRBJ2-3; D remains unclear. There are 14 residues in the CDR3. Trimming pared 5 bases from V and 1 base from J, leaving 10 bases between. The germline V gene has CDR1 LNHDA and CDR2 SQIVND (reference sequence). The CDR3 sequence is CASSPRQGTDTQYF. DNA of the CDR3: TGTGCCAGTAGTCCGAGACAAGGCACAGATACGCAGTATTTT.

This rearrangement joins TRBV28 to TRBJ2-7, with 10 bases that match TRBD2. The germline V gene encodes CDR1 MDHEN and CDR2 SYDVKM. With V trimmed by 4 bases and J by 3 bases, 0 bases remained unmatched. The CDR3 extends over 13 amino acids. CDR3 coding DNA: TGTGCCAGCAGTTGGACTAGCGGCTACGAGCAGTACTTC. It yields the protein CASSWTSGYEQYF.

This clone was observed a few times. The gene calls are TRBV5-4 and TRBJ1-2; D is perhaps TRBD1 (5 bases). The V end lost 4 bases, the J end lost 7 bases, and 17 bases lay between the germline ends. The CDR3 runs to 14 residues. Germline assignment: CDR1 SGHNT and CDR2 YYREEE (reference sequence). CDR3 DNA sequence: TGTGCCAGCAGCAAAACTCAGGGTGACGGTGGCTACACCTTC. Protein sequence: CASSKTQGDGGYTF.

The V and J genes are TRBV9 and TRBJ2-1, with 8 bases that match TRBD1. The J segment lost 4 bases and the V segment lost 2 bases, leaving 8 bases of the junction unmatched. CDR3 size: 16 residues. Per germline, CDR1 SGDLS and CDR2 YYNGEE. The CDR3 DNA sequence: TGTGCCAGCAGCGTCCAGGACAGGGAATGGTACAATGAGCAGTTCTTC. As protein: CASSVQDREWYNEQFF.

There are a few counts of this clone. The rearrangement joins TRBV28 to TRBJ2-7; TRBD2 aligns across 9 bases. The length of the CDR3 is 15 residues. Per germline, CDR1 MDHEN and CDR2 SYDVKM. Trimming at V came to 6 bases and at J to 2 bases, leaving 8 bases not matched to a gene. CDR3 amino acids: CASSPGVAGAYEQYF. The CDR3 DNA reads as TGTGCCAGCAGCCCCGGGGTAGCGGGAGCCTACGAGCAGTACTTC.

The chain has TRBV6-5 and TRBJ2-7; 7 bases map to TRBD2. V lost 4 bases to trimming and J lost 2 bases; unmatched junction nucleotides: 11. The CDR3 totals 16 residues. The germline V gene has CDR1 MNHEY and CDR2 SVGAGI. The chain's CDR3 is CASSSPSIAGTYEQYF. DNA of the CDR3: TGTGCCAGCAGTTCCCCCTCAATAGCGGGCACCTACGAGCAGTACTTC.

J is TRBJ1-5 and V is TRBV6-5; TRBD1 matches at 9 bases. Germline V gene data show CDR1 as MNHEY and CDR2 as SVGAGI. The CDR3 has 15 amino acids. After removal of 6 bases from V and 3 bases from J, the junction contained 6 bases not matched to a gene. In nucleotides, the CDR3 is TGTGCCAGCAGCCTCGGGACAGGGTCCAATCAGCCCCAGCATTTT. Amino acids: CASSLGTGSNQPQHF.

On this clone itself: The same CDR3 can be traced to other DNA sequences in this sample. The rearrangement links TRBV5-1 to TRBJ1-1; 8 bases are a match to TRBD1. The CDR3 runs to 13 residues. Germline loops: CDR1 SGHRS, CDR2 YFSETQ. V was clipped by 5 bases and J by 1 base; unmatched bases: 1. Here the CDR3 reads CASSGQGNTEAFF. DNA of the CDR3: TGCGCCAGCAGTGGACAGGGGAACACTGAAGCTTTCTTT.

This rearrangement joins TRBV10-1 to TRBJ1-1; D perhaps matches TRBD1 (5 bases). CDR3 length: 13 amino acids. Germline V gene lookup returns CDR1 WNHNN and CDR2 SYGVQD (reference sequence). V was trimmed by 6 bases and J by 4 bases, leaving 12 bases between them. CDR3 region: CASRGEVGTEAFF. CDR3 in DNA: TGCGCCAGCAGGGGGGAGGTGGGCACTGAAGCTTTCTTT.

In regard to this clone: A read error may produce the germline difference seen at one junction end. This chain uses TRBV7-2 with TRBJ2-5; D might be TRBD1 (5 bases). The CDR3 spans 14 residues. The germline V gene encodes CDR1 SGHTA and CDR2 FQGNSA. This CDR3 reads CASSVASGQETQYF. The CDR3 DNA reads as TGTGCCAGCAGCGTAGCTTCAGGGCAAGAGACCCAGTACTTC.

The V call is TRBV2, the J call TRBJ2-7, with D tentatively TRBD2 (6 bases). From germline, CDR1 is SNHLY and CDR2 FYNNEI. The CDR3 is made up of 14 amino acids. With 9 bases removed from V and 0 bases from J, the gap between germline ends came to 15 bases. CDR3 DNA sequence: TGTGCCAGGGGGGGAGCAGGGAACTCCTACGAGCAGTACTTC. This translates into CARGGAGNSYEQYF.

The chain employs TRBV11-2 and TRBJ1-2; D is unresolved. The germline gives CDR1 SGHAT, CDR2 FQNNGV. Trimming removed 0 bases at V and 8 bases at J, with 16 bases between. CDR3 size: 15 residues. CDR3 region: CASSLDRAGNKGYTF. CDR3 coding DNA: TGTGCCAGCAGCTTAGATCGGGCGGGGAATAAGGGCTACACCTTC.

J is TRBJ1-1 and V is TRBV30; TRBD1 aligns across 8 bases. The CDR3 runs to 13 residues. CDR1 GTSNPN and CDR2 SVGIG come from the germline V gene (reference sequence). J lost 4 bases, V lost 1 base, and 2 bases had no gene match. The CDR3 spells CAWSATGGTEAFF. The CDR3 nucleotides are TGTGCCTGGAGTGCCACAGGGGGCACTGAAGCTTTCTTT.

The V call is TRBV4-3, the J call TRBJ2-6; 7 bases are a match to TRBD1. CDR1 is LGHNA and CDR2 is YSLEER in the germline V gene. The ends lost 4 bases at V and 2 bases at J; junction bases unmatched: 5. The CDR3 is 16 amino acids. CDR3 sequence: CASSPTTGTGANVLTF. The CDR3 nucleotides are TGCGCCAGCAGCCCTACGACAGGGACTGGGGCCAACGTCCTGACTTTC.

V usage is TRBV30 and J usage is TRBJ1-2, with D unresolved. CDR1 and CDR2 from the germline V gene are GTSNPN and SVGIG (reference sequence). The CDR3 extends over 13 amino acids. Trimming pared 1 base from V and 7 bases from J, leaving 13 bases between. The CDR3 nucleotides read TGTGCCTGGAGTGCCTCTCTGAGCGGTGGCTACACCTTC. Translating it yields CAWSASLSGGYTF.

The V call is TRBV7-2, the J call TRBJ1-2; D is unresolved. Trimming removed 1 base at V and 7 bases at J, with 13 bases between. This CDR3 is built from 14 residues. CDR1 is SGHTA and CDR2 is FQGNSA in the germline V gene. The CDR3 DNA reads TGTGCCAGCAGCTTAGGTCCGCCCACGGGTGGCTACACCTTC. Translated: CASSLGPPTGGYTF.

This clone has a handful of counts. The V gene is TRBV29-1, the J gene TRBJ1-2; tentative D call: TRBD1 (5 bases). V lost 4 bases to trimming and J lost 2 bases, with 11 bases between them. This CDR3 comprises 13 residues. Per the germline V gene, CDR1 is SQVTM and CDR2 is ANQGSEA. DNA for the CDR3: TGCAGCGTTGCCCCAGGGAAAAACTATGGCTACACCTTC. This translates into CSVAPGKNYGYTF.

The chain joins TRBV18 to TRBJ1-3; a possible D gene is TRBD1 (6 bases). The CDR3 is made up of 14 amino acids. V lost 3 bases and J 7 bases, leaving 13 bases between the germline ends. Germline values: CDR1 KGHSH, CDR2 LQKENI. CDR3 in amino acids: CASSPGQGINTIYF. As DNA, the CDR3 is TGTGCCAGCTCACCGGGGCAGGGGATCAACACCATATATTTT.